This paragraph reports one T cell receptor (beta chain). The record originates from a study of cytomegalovirus exposure and HLA in healthy donors. The germline gives CDR1 MDHEN, CDR2 SYDVKM. The junction had 12 bases not matched to a gene; V was cut back by 6 bases and J by 5 bases. CDR3 length equals 16 residues. Researchers ran the PCR with 60 Vbeta and 13 Jbeta primers. Produced via immunoSEQ multiplex PCR; TCRdb's table is partial and in-frame only. Of about 120,000 clones listed, approximately 80% are singletons. This clonotype originated in a man aged 50 to 60 in good health and CMV-seronegative. The V and J genes are TRBV28 and TRBJ1-2, with 10 nucleotides matching TRBD1. Source material: PBMCs. CDR3 sequence reads: CASSSGTGAVWYGYTF. The DNA for the CDR3 is TGTGCCAGCAGCTCCGGGACAGGGGCCGTATGGTATGGCTACACCTTC.